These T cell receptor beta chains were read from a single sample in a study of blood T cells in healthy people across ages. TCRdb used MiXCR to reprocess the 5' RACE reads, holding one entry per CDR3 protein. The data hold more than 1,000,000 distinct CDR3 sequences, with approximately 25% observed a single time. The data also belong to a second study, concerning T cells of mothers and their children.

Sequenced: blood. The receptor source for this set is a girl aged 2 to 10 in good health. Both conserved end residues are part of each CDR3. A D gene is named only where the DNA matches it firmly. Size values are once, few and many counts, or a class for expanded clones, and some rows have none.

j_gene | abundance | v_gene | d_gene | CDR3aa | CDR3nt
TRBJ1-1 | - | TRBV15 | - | CATSRAPQDEAFF | TGTGCCACCAGCAGAGCCCCACAGGATGAAGCTTTCTTT
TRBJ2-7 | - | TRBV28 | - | CASSLPSTGEQYF | TGTGCCAGCAGTTTACCCAGCACTGGCGAGCAGTACTTC
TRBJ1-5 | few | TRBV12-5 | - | CASAVNGQPQHF | TGTGCTAGTGCCGTAAATGGTCAGCCCCAGCATTTT
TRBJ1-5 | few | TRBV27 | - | CASSLAGTPYSNQPQHF | TGTGCCAGCAGTTTAGCCGGGACGCCGTATAGCAATCAGCCCCAGCATTTT
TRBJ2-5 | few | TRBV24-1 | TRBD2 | CATSDQAGVETQYF | TGTGCCACCAGTGATCAGGCGGGGGTTGAGACCCAGTACTTC
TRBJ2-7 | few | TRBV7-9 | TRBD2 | CASSPSGKRDEQYF | TGTGCCAGCAGCCCCAGCGGGAAACGGGACGAGCAGTACTTC
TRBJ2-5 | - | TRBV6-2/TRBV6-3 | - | CASSPPLETQYF | TGTGCCAGCAGCCCACCGCTAGAGACCCAGTACTTC
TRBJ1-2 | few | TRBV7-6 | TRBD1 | CASRYDRVGANYGYTF | TGTGCCAGCAGATACGACAGGGTAGGGGCTAACTATGGCTACACCTTC
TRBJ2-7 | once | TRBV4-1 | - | CASSQGPGQIYEQYF | TGCGCCAGCAGCCAAGGACCAGGACAAATCTACGAGCAGTACTTC
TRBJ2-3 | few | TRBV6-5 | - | CASSYHPSASTDTQYF | TGTGCCAGCAGTTACCACCCATCAGCCTCAACAGATACGCAGTATTTT
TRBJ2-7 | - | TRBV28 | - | CASRKMVGYEQYF | TGTGCCAGCAGAAAAATGGTAGGCTACGAGCAGTACTTC
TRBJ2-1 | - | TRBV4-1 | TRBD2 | CASSQLSSGRESNEQFF | TGCGCCAGCAGCCAACTTTCGAGCGGGAGGGAGAGCAATGAGCAGTTCTTC
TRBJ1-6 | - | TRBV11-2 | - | CASSLFLGIRNSPLHF | TGTGCCAGCAGCTTATTCCTCGGAATAAGGAATTCACCCCTCCACTTT
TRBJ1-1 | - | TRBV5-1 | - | CASSQAPGTEAFF | TGCGCCAGCAGCCAAGCTCCTGGCACTGAAGCTTTCTTT
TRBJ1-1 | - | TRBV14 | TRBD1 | CASSQTGVRAFF | TGTGCCAGCAGCCAGACAGGGGTTCGAGCTTTCTTT
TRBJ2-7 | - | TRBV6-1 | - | CASSETGIEQYF | TGTGCCAGCAGTGAGACAGGTATCGAGCAGTACTTC
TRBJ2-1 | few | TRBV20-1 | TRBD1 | CSARTGDRAYNEQFF | TGCAGTGCTAGGACTGGGGACAGGGCCTACAATGAGCAGTTCTTC
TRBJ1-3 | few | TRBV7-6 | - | CASSLLGQTSGNTIYF | TGTGCCAGCAGCTTATTAGGACAGACCTCTGGAAACACCATATATTTT
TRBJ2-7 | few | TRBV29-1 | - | CSARLLNEQYF | TGCAGCGCTCGCCTTCTGAACGAGCAGTACTTC
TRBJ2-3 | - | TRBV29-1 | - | CSVCTDTQYF | TGCAGCGTCTGCACAGATACGCAGTATTTT
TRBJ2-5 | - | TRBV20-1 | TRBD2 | CSAGAGTSNFAMGETQYF | TGCAGTGCGGGGGCGGGGACTAGCAATTTTGCGATGGGGGAGACCCAGTACTTC
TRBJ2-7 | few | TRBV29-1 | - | CSVWNGDSGYEQYF | TGCAGCGTTTGGAACGGAGACAGCGGATACGAGCAGTACTTC
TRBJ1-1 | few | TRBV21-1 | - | CASSKQFLSFF | TGTGCCAGCAGCAAACAATTTTTATCGTTCTTT
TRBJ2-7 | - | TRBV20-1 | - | CSAREAGVVEQYF | TGCAGTGCTAGAGAGGCAGGGGTAGTCGAGCAGTACTTC
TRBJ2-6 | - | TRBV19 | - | CASSPQRGRASGANVLTF | TGTGCCAGTAGTCCACAAAGGGGCAGGGCCTCTGGGGCCAACGTCCTGACTTTC
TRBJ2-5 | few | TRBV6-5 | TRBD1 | CASSYAPGQGEQYF | TGTGCCAGCAGTTACGCTCCGGGACAGGGTGAGCAGTACTTC
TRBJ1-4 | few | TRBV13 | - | CASSLGDKGQKLFF | TGTGCCAGCAGCTTAGGGGACAAGGGGCAAAAACTGTTTTTT
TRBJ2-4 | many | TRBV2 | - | CASVGFSKNIQYF | TGTGCCAGCGTCGGGTTTTCCAAAAACATTCAGTACTTC
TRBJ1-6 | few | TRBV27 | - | CASSLSTEKSPLHF | TGTGCCAGCAGTTTATCGACGGAAAAATCACCCCTCCACTTT
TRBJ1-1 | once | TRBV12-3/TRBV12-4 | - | CASSPAGLGEAFF | TGTGCCAGCAGCCCCGCGGGCCTGGGTGAAGCTTTCTTT
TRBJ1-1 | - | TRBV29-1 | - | CSVRPGNTEAFF | TGCAGCGTTCGCCCGGGGAACACTGAAGCTTTCTTT
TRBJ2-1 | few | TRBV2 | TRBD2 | CASNLAGPNNEQFF | TGTGCCAGCAACCTAGCGGGTCCTAACAATGAGCAGTTCTTC
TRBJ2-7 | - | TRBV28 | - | CASSLILSEQYF | TGTGCCAGCAGTTTAATTTTGTCCGAGCAGTACTTC
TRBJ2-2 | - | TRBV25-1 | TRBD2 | CASSEPSRLAGGGELFF | TGTGCCAGCAGTGAACCAAGCCGACTAGCGGGGGGCGGGGAGCTGTTTTTT
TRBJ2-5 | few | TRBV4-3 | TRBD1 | CASSHGQGRRETQYF | TGCGCCAGCAGCCACGGACAGGGGCGCAGGGAGACCCAGTACTTC
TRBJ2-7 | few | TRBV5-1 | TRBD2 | CASSLILAGDSYEQYF | TGCGCCAGCAGCCTAATATTAGCGGGGGACTCCTACGAGCAGTACTTC
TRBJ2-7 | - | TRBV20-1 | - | CSAPFDYEQYF | TGCAGTGCTCCCTTCGACTACGAGCAGTACTTC
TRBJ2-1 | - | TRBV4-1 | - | CASSQVGGTSNEQFF | TGCGCCAGCAGCCAAGTTGGGGGGACGAGTAATGAGCAGTTCTTC